This T cell receptor (beta chain) was sequenced during a study of T cells after yellow fever vaccination. TCRdb re-called the 5' RACE reads through MiXCR, storing one row per CDR3 protein. The table lists a few hundred thousand distinct CDR3 sequences, 12% of them singletons, with 2.5% to 4% in the top ten. This CDR3 is built from 17 residues. V trimming: 4 bases; J trimming: 3 bases; junction bases outside the gene matches: 13. Per the germline V gene, CDR1 is SGDLS and CDR2 is YYNGEE. Sequenced here: CD4+ T cells sorted from PBMCs, sampled 15 days after the yellow fever booster vaccination. The TCR comes from a man aged 18 to 29 who received the YFV17D yellow fever vaccine. The gene calls are TRBV9 and TRBJ2-3; 8 bases are a match to TRBD2. The CDR3 coding sequence is TGTGCCAGCAGCTCCCACTGGGTAGCGGGATTAACAGATACGCAGTATTTT. Its protein product is CASSSHWVAGLTDTQYF.